A selection of T cell receptor beta chains follows, all from one sample in a study of blood T cells in healthy people across ages. TCRdb fed the 5' RACE reads into MiXCR, producing one record per CDR3 protein. The sample yields around 650,000 distinct CDR3 sequences, about 30% seen once. The sample taken for sequencing was blood. The source of these receptors is an elderly woman in good health. Both conserved end residues are part of each CDR3. A D gene is named only where the DNA matches it firmly. Size is stated for part of the rows, as once, few or many counts, or as a class when the clone is expanded.

j_call v_call clone_size d_call cdr3_aa cdr3_nt
TRBJ2-2 TRBV4-3 few TRBD1 CASSQQPPGGKAGELFF TGCGCCAGCAGCCAACAACCTCCAGGGGGCAAAGCCGGGGAGCTGTTTTTT
TRBJ2-7 TRBV7-9 many NA CASSLSDYEQYF TGTGCCAGCAGCCTAAGTGACTACGAGCAGTACTTC
TRBJ2-1 TRBV29-1 NA TRBD2 CSVLEGGTGGHNEQFF TGCAGCGTTCTTGAAGGAGGGACGGGGGGGCACAATGAGCAGTTCTTC
TRBJ2-1 TRBV7-3 few TRBD2 CASSLMERGGYNEQFF TGTGCCAGCAGCCTAATGGAGCGGGGGGGCTACAATGAGCAGTTCTTC
TRBJ2-4 TRBV5-1 NA TRBD2 CASSLGGGSTQLAKNIQYF TGCGCCAGCAGCTTGGGTGGCGGGAGTACCCAACTAGCCAAAAACATTCAGTACTTC
TRBJ2-3 TRBV12-3/TRBV12-4 many NA CAGSLFQGSDTQYF TGTGCCGGCAGTTTGTTTCAGGGGTCAGATACGCAGTATTTT
TRBJ2-1 TRBV7-2 NA NA CASSTTAYNEQFF TGTGCCAGCAGTACTACCGCCTACAATGAGCAGTTCTTC
TRBJ2-4 TRBV7-2 NA NA CASSLRDGDYERYF TGTGCCAGCAGCTTGAGAGACGGCGATTACGAGCGGTACTTC
TRBJ1-1 TRBV2 few NA CASSEIAMGTEAFF TGTGCCAGCAGTGAAATCGCCATGGGGACTGAAGCTTTCTTT
TRBJ2-7 TRBV7-8 NA TRBD1 CASSQTGVSYEQYF TGTGCCAGCAGCCAAACAGGGGTTTCCTACGAGCAGTACTTC
TRBJ2-3 TRBV7-9 few TRBD2 CASSLGTSGGSTDTQYF TGTGCCAGCAGCTTAGGGACTAGCGGGGGCAGCACAGATACGCAGTATTTT
TRBJ1-2 TRBV25-1 many NA CASSETQGAYGYTF TGTGCCAGCAGTGAAACCCAGGGAGCCTATGGCTACACCTTC
TRBJ1-6 TRBV2 NA TRBD1 CATTGTDHAPLHF TGTGCCACAACCGGGACAGACCACGCACCCCTCCACTTT
TRBJ1-5 TRBV6-6 few NA CASSYSTSGEVNQPQHF TGTGCCAGCAGTTACTCGACGTCAGGGGAGGTCAATCAGCCCCAGCATTTT
TRBJ1-6 TRBV3-1 many TRBD1 CASSLGQGVNSPLHF TGTGCCAGCAGCCTAGGACAGGGGGTTAATTCACCCCTCCACTTT
TRBJ2-3 TRBV20-1 NA NA CSASQGSTDTQYF TGCAGTGCTAGTCAGGGCAGCACAGATACGCAGTATTTT